Below are 4 T cell receptor beta chains sequenced from a single sample in a study of a mutant IDH1 vaccine in newly diagnosed glioma. These receptors' targets are unknown. Time point indicated: week 35, safety follow-up. The vaccine gave 300 ug of a 20-mer mutant IDH1 peptide subcutaneously per dose. Clones were sequenced by immunoSEQ multiplex PCR, and TCRdb holds only the in-frame ones, with some missing. This table holds tens of thousands of clones, about 83% found once. Sequencing used PBMCs, obtained from a glioma patient whose treatment included an IDH1 peptide vaccine. The receptors originated from a woman between 45 and 60 years old with glioma.

This clone has a handful of counts. The chain carries TRBV19 and TRBJ2-7; D is perhaps TRBD2 (6 bases). Between the trimmed V and J ends, which lost 4 bases and 0 bases, there was a span of 13 bases. The CDR3 covers 15 residues. Germline V gene sequence: CDR1 LNHDA, CDR2 SQIVND (reference sequence). CDR3 loop: CASSTAGRSSYEQYF. CDR3 in DNA: TGTGCCAGTAGTACGGCGGGGAGGAGCTCCTACGAGCAGTACTTC.

The chain is built from TRBV19 and TRBJ2-5; TRBD2 aligns across 8 bases. This CDR3 is 16 amino acids long. Per germline, CDR1 LNHDA and CDR2 SQIVND (reference sequence). V lost 4 bases to trimming and J lost 3 bases; unmatched junction nucleotides: 10. The DNA for the CDR3 is TGTGCCAGTAGTACCTACGCGGGGGGTGTGGAAGAGACCCAGTACTTC. It is translated as CASSTYAGGVEETQYF.

This chain uses TRBV19 with TRBJ2-7, with 10 bases that match TRBD1. Germline values: CDR1 LNHDA, CDR2 SQIVND (reference sequence). The length of the CDR3 is 14 residues. V trimming: 6 bases; J trimming: 2 bases; junction bases outside the gene matches: 4. Here the CDR3 DNA reads TGTGCCAGTAGGCGGACAGGGGGTACCTACGAGCAGTACTTC. It specifies CASRRTGGTYEQYF. Variable domain in full (rest from reference TRBV19 and TRBJ2-7): DGGITQSPKYLFRKEGQNVTLSCEQNLNHDAMYWYRQDPGQGLRLIYYSQIVNDFQKGDIAEGYSVSREKKESFPLTVTSAQKNPTAFYLCASRRTGGTYEQYFGPGTRLTVT.

V and J are TRBV6-1 and TRBJ1-3, with D unclear. The CDR3 is made up of 17 amino acids. The germline V and J ends were trimmed by 1 base and 4 bases, with 17 bases remaining between them. Germline lookup yields CDR1 MNHNS and CDR2 SASEGT. CDR3 loop: CASSEERRGGRGNTIYF. The CDR3 DNA reads as TGTGCCAGCAGTGAAGAGAGAAGAGGAGGGCGCGGAAACACCATATATTTT.